This TCR beta chain appears in the sequencing data of a study of control samples from healthy donors and cancer patients. Germline loops: CDR1 GTSNPN, CDR2 SVGIG (reference sequence). The CDR3 runs 14 residues. V dropped 4 bases and J dropped 9; count of bases not matched to a gene: 11. Only one count was recorded for this clone. Sequencing was performed with immunoSEQ multiplex PCR; in TCRdb, only in-frame clones are kept and a portion is missing. The data show more than 70,000 clones, more than 85% seen once. Sequencing was done on a sample of blood. The J gene is TRBJ2-1, the V gene TRBV30, with 8 positions matching TRBD2. The clonotype was recovered from a woman in her thirties in good health. CDR3 DNA: TGTGCCTGGAACCCCGGGGGGGTTTTGACTGAGCAGTTCTTC. It translates to CAWNPGGVLTEQFF.